At least ten counts were recorded for the clone carrying this T cell receptor (beta chain). The CDR3 extends 3 residues past the end of the read, so its final part is completed from the germline J gene. Per germline, CDR1 SGHKS and CDR2 YYEKEE (reference sequence). Trimming stripped 0 bases from V and 3 bases from J, with 13 bases between. The CDR3 runs 15 residues. These data belong to a study of T cell clonality in common variable immunodeficiency. Patients and controls were mostly of Caucasian heritage. TCRdb's copy holds only in-frame clones and misses some; the assay was immunoSEQ multiplex PCR. The sample holds roughly 34,000 clones, and no clone turns up only once.

The chain couples TRBV5-5 to TRBJ2-7; the D gene is possibly TRBD1 (7 bases). The receptor's source is a person aged 18 to 70 in good health. The sequenced material came from peripheral blood mononuclear cells. The CDR3: CASSLAAGGYYEQYF. The CDR3 bases that were read are TGTGCCAGCAGCTTGGCGGCAGGGGGGTACTACGAG.